These 21 T cell receptor beta chains were all obtained from the same sample, sequenced in a study of response to subunit inactivated influenza vaccine. TCRdb reanalysed the RT-PCR reads using MiXCR and keeps one entry per CDR3 protein. The repertoire has 500,000 to 550,000 distinct CDR3 sequences, roughly 25% of them found once; the top ten carry 2.5% to 3%. This sample was also put to use in a study of T cells expressing NK-cell markers. That report adds: Generation of TCR beta cDNA was performed by 5'RACE template switching incorporating UMIs.

The material sequenced was CD4+ T cells sorted from PBMCs, taken 12 days after vaccination. All receptors come from a man in his fifties who received an inactivated influenza vaccine.

This clonotype was observed a handful of times. This chain links TRBV4-3 with TRBJ2-1; weak D call: TRBD1 (6 bases). Per the germline V gene, CDR1 is LGHNA and CDR2 is YSLEER. The CDR3 contains 15 residues. V lost 3 bases, J lost 3 bases, and 12 bases lay in between. The CDR3 reads CASSHRTVNYNEQFF. The CDR3 region has the DNA TGCGCCAGCAGCCACCGGACAGTAAACTACAATGAGCAGTTCTTC.

The rearrangement links TRBV5-1 to TRBJ2-7; TRBD2 aligns across 12 bases. CDR1 and CDR2 from the germline V gene are SGHRS and YFSETQ. The CDR3 runs 16 residues. V was clipped by 5 bases and J by 5 bases; unmatched bases: 11. CDR3 protein: CASSSTTSGSSNEQYF. The CDR3 nucleotides are TGCGCCAGCAGTAGCACGACTAGCGGGAGTTCCAACGAGCAGTACTTC. Using reference TRBV5-1 and TRBJ2-7 for the parts outside the CDR3, the full variable domain is KAGVTQTPRYLIKTRGQQVTLSCSPISGHRSVSWYQQTPGQGLQFLFEYFSETQRNKGNFPGRFSGRQFSNSRSEMNVSTLELGDSALYLCASSSTTSGSSNEQYFGPGTRLTVT.

The chain has TRBV4-3 and TRBJ2-5; D may be TRBD1 (6 bases). Looked up from germline, CDR1 is LGHNA and CDR2 is YSLEER. V was pared by 0 bases and J by 9 bases, with 11 bases between. CDR3 size: 13 residues. Here the CDR3 DNA reads TGCGCCAGCAGCCAAGATTTCAGGGGTGCCCAGTACTTC. Translation gives CASSQDFRGAQYF.

The V gene is TRBV20-1, the J gene TRBJ2-1, with 7 bases aligning to TRBD2. Germline assignment: CDR1 DFQATT and CDR2 SNEGSKA (reference sequence). V dropped 1 base and J dropped 2; count of bases not matched to a gene: 5. The CDR3 totals 15 residues. This chain's CDR3 is CSARVRGLPYNEQFF. The CDR3 nucleotides read TGCAGTGCTAGAGTACGGGGACTACCCTACAATGAGCAGTTCTTC.

This clonotype was detected a few times. The rearrangement links TRBV9 to TRBJ1-1, with a possible D match to TRBD1 (5 bases). The CDR3 has 14 residues. Germline V CDR1 and CDR2: SGDLS, YYNGEE. V gave up 0 bases and J gave up 4 bases, with 10 bases separating them. The CDR3 sequence is CASSVVGGGTEAFF. CDR3 coding DNA: TGTGCCAGCAGCGTAGTGGGGGGAGGCACTGAAGCTTTCTTT.

V usage is TRBV28 and J usage is TRBJ1-1; D is unclear. The V gene's germline CDR1 is MDHEN and CDR2 SYDVKM. V lost 4 bases and J lost 5, with 8 bases in between. The CDR3 is 12 residues long. CDR3 DNA sequence: TGTGCCAGCAGTTCGGGCAGAACTGAAGCTTTCTTT. It translates to CASSSGRTEAFF.

The genes are TRBV7-2 and TRBJ1-3; the D is unclear. This CDR3 has 15 residues. V lost 5 bases to trimming and J lost 2 bases, with 13 bases between them. CDR1 and CDR2 (germline): SGHTA, FQGNSA. The CDR3 DNA reads as TGTGCCAGCAGCGCCATGGAGAGCGCTGGAAACACCATATATTTT. It specifies CASSAMESAGNTIYF.

This clonotype has only a few counts. The V gene is TRBV3-1, the J gene TRBJ2-5, with D maybe TRBD2 (5 bases). V lost 5 bases, J lost 9 bases, and 16 bases lay in between. CDR3 length: 13 amino acids. CDR1 LGHDT and CDR2 YNNKEL come from the germline V gene (reference sequence). The CDR3: CASSKPSQVAQYF. In DNA form, the CDR3 reads TGTGCCAGCAGCAAGCCTAGCCAGGTGGCCCAGTACTTC.

The rearrangement uses TRBV7-9 and TRBJ2-2, with D uncertain. The CDR3 totals 13 residues. Germline V gene lookup returns CDR1 SEHNR and CDR2 FQNEAQ (reference sequence). With 7 bases removed from V and 1 base from J, the gap between germline ends came to 7 bases. CDR3 residues: CASKAVNTGELFF. The DNA for the CDR3 is TGTGCCAGCAAGGCGGTGAACACCGGGGAGCTGTTTTTT. Full variable domain (rest looked up from reference TRBV7-9 and TRBJ2-2): DTGVSQNPRHKITKRGQNVTFRCDPISEHNRLYWYRQTLGQGPEFLTYFQNEAQLEKSRLLSDRFSAERPKGSFSTLEIQRTEQGDSAMYLCASKAVNTGELFFGEGSRLTVL.

The chain carries TRBV6-1 and TRBJ2-3; D is ambiguous. The CDR3 runs 14 residues. V was shortened by 5 bases and J by 1 base, with 10 bases between the two germline ends. Germline V lookup: CDR1 MNHNS, CDR2 SASEGT. The CDR3 protein is CASSSPEGTDTQYF. The CDR3, as DNA: TGTGCCAGCAGTAGCCCCGAAGGCACAGATACGCAGTATTTT.

This clonotype was counted between two and nine times. V usage is TRBV5-1 and J usage is TRBJ2-3; tentatively, D is TRBD2 (6 bases). V shed 1 base and J shed 5 bases, with 11 bases lying between them. Germline CDR1 reads SGHRS; CDR2 reads YFSETQ. The CDR3 totals 14 residues. CDR3 amino acids: CASSLSGPQDTQYF. In DNA form, the CDR3 reads TGCGCCAGCAGCTTGAGCGGGCCTCAAGATACGCAGTATTTT.

The chain recombines TRBV5-1 with TRBJ2-5; D is perhaps TRBD2 (5 bases). CDR3 size: 15 residues. Deletions cut 9 bases from V and 0 bases from J, with 18 bases between. Germline-derived CDR1 and CDR2 are SGHRS and YFSETQ. The CDR3 protein is CATTPMEANQETQYF. The CDR3 nucleotides read TGCGCCACCACCCCGATGGAGGCCAACCAAGAGACCCAGTACTTC.

The V and J genes are TRBV6-5 and TRBJ1-2; the match to TRBD1 covers 7 bases. Unmatched junction bases numbered 13, after V lost 2 bases and J lost 4 bases. The CDR3 spans 17 residues. CDR1 is MNHEY and CDR2 is SVGAGI in the germline V gene. In nucleotides, the CDR3 is TGTGCCAGCAGTTACCTTCGACAGGGAGTCGCCATCTATGGCTACACCTTC. This sequence encodes CASSYLRQGVAIYGYTF.

This clonotype appeared a few times. The V gene is TRBV29-1, the J gene TRBJ2-1; TRBD2 agrees at 9 bases. Germline CDR1 is SQVTM and CDR2 is ANQGSEA. The CDR3 contains 14 residues. V gave up 5 bases and J gave up 8 bases; unmatched junction bases: 10. CDR3 residues: CSVKAGGLIDEQFF. The CDR3 region has the DNA TGCAGCGTTAAAGCGGGGGGATTAATTGATGAGCAGTTCTTC.

The chain links TRBV25-1 to TRBJ1-2; the match to TRBD1 covers 12 bases. CDR1 and CDR2 (germline): MGHDK, SYGVNS. With 5 bases clipped from V and 0 bases from J, the junction kept 10 bases outside the gene matches. The CDR3 sequence is 18 residues long. The CDR3 coding sequence is TGTGCCAGCAGTTGGGACACTCGGGACAGGGGGCCTAACTATGGCTACACCTTC. It translates to CASSWDTRDRGPNYGYTF.

The chain couples TRBV12-3 or TRBV12-4 to TRBJ2-2; 9 nucleotides match TRBD1. V was pared by 5 bases and J by 4 bases, with 8 bases of the junction left unmatched. This CDR3 region has 16 residues. This CDR3 reads CASSAGQGRITGELFF. CDR3 nucleotide sequence: TGTGCCAGCAGTGCCGGACAGGGGAGGATCACCGGGGAGCTGTTTTTT.

The chain carries TRBV7-9 and TRBJ2-5; a possible D gene is TRBD1 (6 bases). From germline, CDR1 is SEHNR and CDR2 FQNEAQ (reference sequence). V was shortened by 1 base and J by 1 base, with 10 bases between the two germline ends. The CDR3 runs 15 residues. CDR3 DNA: TGTGCCAGCAGCTTAGGGGACATGCTCCAAGAGACCCAGTACTTC. This translates into CASSLGDMLQETQYF.

This clonotype has a handful of counts. J is TRBJ2-1 and V is TRBV15; D unclear. V lost 1 base and J 10 bases, leaving 11 bases between the germline ends. The CDR3 is 13 residues long. CDR1 and CDR2 (germline): LNHNV, YYDKDF (reference sequence). CDR3: CATSRAPGEEQFF. CDR3 DNA sequence: TGTGCCACCAGCAGAGCCCCCGGCGAAGAGCAGTTCTTC.

This clonotype was observed a few times. The chain joins TRBV10-3 to TRBJ2-7; 10 bases are a match to TRBD2. Germline lookup yields CDR1 ENHRY and CDR2 SYGVKD. The CDR3 contains 14 residues. V dropped 0 bases and J dropped 7; count of bases not matched to a gene: 3. CDR3 in amino acids: CAISESAGGREQYF. The DNA for the CDR3 is TGTGCCATCAGTGAGTCAGCGGGGGGGCGGGAGCAGTACTTC.

The chain carries TRBV12-3 or TRBV12-4 and TRBJ1-6, with no clear D. The V end was cut by 6 bases, the J end by 9 bases, with 9 bases between. The CDR3 runs 12 residues. In DNA form, the CDR3 reads TGTGCCAGCAGACAGAATTCTTCACCCCTCCACTTT. Encoded protein: CASRQNSSPLHF.

The rearrangement uses TRBV3-1 and TRBJ2-6; D is ambiguous. The V gene lost 0 bases and the J gene lost 0 bases, with 6 bases spanning the gap. Germline CDR1 is LGHDT and CDR2 is YNNKEL (reference sequence). CDR3 length: 16 amino acids. The CDR3 DNA follows: TGTGCCAGCAGCCAAGATCGGCTCTCTGGGGCCAACGTCCTGACTTTC. Protein product: CASSQDRLSGANVLTF.